This record looks at one T cell receptor beta chain sequence and its context. The antigen is not known. These data are taken from a study of cytomegalovirus exposure and HLA in healthy donors. PCR was performed using 60 Vbeta and 13 Jbeta primers. Using immunoSEQ multiplex PCR, the repertoire was profiled, and TCRdb retains in-frame clones only, with some absent. This sample has some 110,000 clones; 60% to 85% occur once, and the top ten carry approximately 5%. Germline CDR1 reads KGHSH; CDR2 reads LQKENI. V lost 3 bases, J lost 4 bases, and 18 bases lay in between. The CDR3 covers 16 residues. The study, taken as a whole, reports: TCR beta sequences reportedly predicted most subjects' HLA-A and HLA-B alleles accurately.

The chain couples TRBV18 to TRBJ2-5; the D gene is possibly TRBD1 (5 bases). The clonotype was recovered from a woman under 30 in good health and CMV-seropositive. Source material: PBMCs. The chain's CDR3 is CASSPFTGTKGETQYF. In DNA, the CDR3 is TGTGCCAGCTCACCTTTTACAGGTACCAAGGGAGAGACCCAGTACTTC.